The 14 T cell receptor beta chains reported below all come from one sample, sequenced in a study of T-cell memory formation after mild COVID-19. A single record per CDR3 protein comes from TCRdb applying MiXCR to the 5' RACE reads. The sample includes 470,000 or so distinct CDR3 sequences, roughly 18% seen only once; the top ten take more than 9%. The sequenced material came from PBMCs or a T cell subset sorted from them (not recorded which). These receptors originate from an adult woman who had mild COVID-19 (a few samples of this study predate the infection). Cell type and time point are not known.

Only a few counts were recorded for this clonotype. The gene calls are TRBV25-1 and TRBJ1-2, with D perhaps TRBD1 (5 bases). Trimming removed 3 bases from V and 13 bases from J, with 15 bases in between. Per the germline V gene, CDR1 is MGHDK and CDR2 is SYGVNS. This CDR3 spans 12 amino acids. This chain's CDR3 is CASSDHRDFPTF. The CDR3 region has the DNA TGTGCCAGCAGTGACCACCGGGACTTCCCCACCTTC.

This clonotype turned up a few times. The chain is built from TRBV15 and TRBJ2-7; no reliable D call. Per the germline V gene, CDR1 is LNHNV and CDR2 is YYDKDF (reference sequence). The CDR3 extends over 15 amino acids. V was trimmed by 0 bases and J by 3 bases, leaving 12 bases between them. CDR3 sequence reads: CATSREPGAFYEQYF. Written as DNA, the CDR3 is TGTGCCACCAGCAGAGAACCAGGCGCCTTCTACGAGCAGTACTTC.

The V and J genes are TRBV15 and TRBJ2-1; a possible D gene is TRBD2 (5 bases). Deletions cut 5 bases from V and 1 base from J, with 15 bases between. CDR3 length: 16 residues. Germline V gene sequence: CDR1 LNHNV, CDR2 YYDKDF (reference sequence). CDR3 protein: CATSWDAGRSYNEQFF. In nucleotides, the CDR3 is TGTGCCACCAGCTGGGATGCGGGTCGGTCCTACAATGAGCAGTTCTTC.

The chain is built from TRBV29-1 and TRBJ1-2, with 9 nucleotides matching TRBD1. V shed 3 bases, J shed 3 bases, and the junction held 8 bases outside the gene matches. The germline V gene encodes CDR1 SQVTM and CDR2 ANQGSEA. CDR3 size: 15 residues. This chain's CDR3 is CSVEGQGTLYYGYTF. The CDR3 nucleotides are TGCAGCGTTGAGGGACAGGGAACCCTCTACTATGGCTACACCTTC. Full variable domain (remainder filled in from reference TRBV29-1 and TRBJ1-2): SAVISQKPSRDICQRGTSLTIQCQVDSQVTMMFWYRQQPGQSLTLIATANQGSEATYESGFVIDKFPISRPNLTFSTLTVSNMSPEDSSIYLCSVEGQGTLYYGYTFGSGTRLTVV.

This clonotype was seen only a few times. The V gene is TRBV15, the J gene TRBJ1-3, with 7 bases matching TRBD1. The junction had 2 bases not matched to a gene; V was cut back by 8 bases and J by 1 base. The CDR3 has 13 amino acids. Germline V lookup: CDR1 LNHNV, CDR2 YYDKDF (reference sequence). The CDR3 DNA follows: TGTGCCACCCAACAGGGGTCTGGAAACACCATATATTTT. It translates to CATQQGSGNTIYF.

The V and J genes are TRBV15 and TRBJ2-1; the D gene is possibly TRBD2 (6 bases). CDR3 length equals 14 residues. The germline V gene encodes CDR1 LNHNV and CDR2 YYDKDF (reference sequence). V lost 8 bases and J lost 2, with 13 bases in between. DNA of the CDR3: TGTGCCACCCTCGACGGGGGAACCTACAATGAGCAGTTCTTC. It specifies CATLDGGTYNEQFF.

This clonotype showed up just a few times. The chain couples TRBV25-1 to TRBJ2-7; TRBD1 or TRBD2 may be the D gene (6 bases each). The CDR3 sequence is 14 residues long. V was clipped by 4 bases and J by 7 bases, with 17 bases between them. Per the germline V gene, CDR1 is MGHDK and CDR2 is SYGVNS. CDR3 DNA: TGTGCCAGCAGTGGGGGGGACATGCTTAGAGAGCAGTACTTC. Encoded protein: CASSGGDMLREQYF.

The CDR3 nucleotides are TGTGCCAGCAGTTCGGCAGGGGGCCACGAGCAGTACTTC. Its translation: CASSSAGGHEQYF. The chain links TRBV27 to TRBJ2-7; 8 nucleotides agree with TRBD1. The V gene end was trimmed by 4 bases and the J gene end by 5 bases; junction bases not matched to a gene: 4. CDR1 and CDR2 (germline): MNHEY, SMNVEV (reference sequence). This CDR3 comprises 13 residues.

This clonotype has more than one count but fewer than ten. V and J are TRBV7-8 and TRBJ1-5; 8 nucleotides match TRBD1. CDR1 and CDR2 from the germline V gene are SGHVS and FQNEAQ. CDR3 length equals 18 residues. Trimming at V came to 5 bases and at J to 0 bases, leaving 12 bases not matched to a gene. This CDR3 is CASSPRDRSGYSNQPQHF. The CDR3 DNA reads TGTGCCAGCAGCCCCAGGGACAGGAGTGGATATAGCAATCAGCCCCAGCATTTT.

This clonotype was observed a handful of times. V and J are TRBV7-9 and TRBJ1-1; D unclear. Trimming took 2 bases from V and 0 from J, leaving 10 bases between them. Germline assignment: CDR1 SEHNR and CDR2 FQNEAQ (reference sequence). CDR3 length: 15 residues. In nucleotides, the CDR3 is TGTGCCAGCAGCTTAATGGGCTTAATGAACACTGAAGCTTTCTTT. This gives the protein CASSLMGLMNTEAFF.

This clonotype has ten or more counts. This chain uses TRBV6-6 with TRBJ2-5; 8 bases are a match to TRBD1. CDR1 is MNHNY, CDR2 SVGAGI, per germline (reference sequence). The CDR3 has 14 residues. Trimming took 5 bases from V and 7 from J; bases not matched to a gene: 9. CDR3 sequence: CASSSQTGVGTQYF. CDR3 DNA sequence: TGTGCCAGCAGTAGCCAGACAGGGGTCGGGACCCAGTACTTC.

The V gene is TRBV10-3, the J gene TRBJ1-5; 7 bases map to TRBD1. Trimming took 2 bases from V and 7 from J; bases not matched to a gene: 5. CDR3 size: 14 residues. Looked up from germline, CDR1 is ENHRY and CDR2 is SYGVKD. CDR3 amino acids: CAISEGQGVQPQHF. CDR3 coding DNA: TGTGCCATCAGTGAGGGGCAGGGGGTACAGCCCCAGCATTTT.

The V call is TRBV12-3 or TRBV12-4, the J call TRBJ1-2, with D perhaps TRBD1 (5 bases). This CDR3 region has 15 residues. Trimming cost V 0 bases and J 4 bases, with 12 bases left between them. The CDR3 reads CASSLAHQGFYGYTF. The CDR3 DNA reads as TGTGCCAGCAGTTTAGCGCATCAGGGATTCTATGGCTACACCTTC.

This clonotype has more than one count but fewer than ten. The J gene is TRBJ2-5, the V gene TRBV29-1, with D possibly matching TRBD1 (6 bases). CDR3 length equals 13 residues. CDR1 is SQVTM, CDR2 ANQGSEA, per germline. The germline V and J ends were trimmed by 8 bases and 0 bases, with 13 bases remaining between them. CDR3 residues: CSTPGAYQETQYF. CDR3 DNA sequence: TGCAGCACCCCAGGGGCGTACCAAGAGACCCAGTACTTC.